The 2 T cell receptor beta chains given below trace back to one sample, sequenced in a study of T cell changes during pregnancy in multiple sclerosis. Here immunoSEQ multiplex PCR was the method, and the copy in TCRdb shows in-frame clones only, minus some. This sample has about 100,000 clones, with around 90% found just once. Material: peripheral blood, obtained in the second trimester of pregnancy. Receptor source: a female donor with multiple sclerosis, enrolled in a pregnancy study.

This sequence joins TRBV28 and TRBJ2-7; possibly TRBD2 for D (6 bases). V lost 5 bases and J lost 3, with 17 bases in between. This CDR3 has 15 amino acids. Looked up from germline, CDR1 is MDHEN and CDR2 is SYDVKM. CDR3 sequence (DNA): TGTGCCAGCAGTCCCCCGCGCGCGGGGCTCTACGAGCAGTACTTC. It specifies CASSPPRAGLYEQYF.

The chain is built from TRBV5-6 and TRBJ2-5, with 7 bases fitting TRBD1. The CDR3 consists of 15 residues. Germline V gene data show CDR1 as SGHDT and CDR2 as YYEEEE. J gave up 4 bases and V 1 base, and 7 bases lay outside the gene matches. The CDR3 loop is CASSLNGRDRETQYF. DNA of the CDR3: TGTGCCAGCAGCTTGAACGGCCGGGACAGAGAGACCCAGTACTTC.